This entry describes one T cell receptor (beta chain). This receptor's antigen is unknown. Base qualities are not at hand, and no much larger clone is one base apart. Counted from cysteine to phenylalanine, this CDR3 has 14 amino acids. Only CDR3 DNA is held: 42 bases, read in frame from base 1. CDR1 and CDR2 were assigned from the germline V gene (reference sequence) as GTSNPN and SVGIG. The V end loses 1 base and the J end loses 6 bases, and a stretch of 13 bases separates them. The library relied on the immunoSEQ multiplex PCR assay. A mixture of 60 forward primers for TCR Vbeta segments and 13 reverse primers for TCR Jbeta segments was used in the multiplex PCR. The CDR3 region of rearranged TCR beta genes was amplified from genomic DNA by a multiplex PCR assay. The Illumina HiSeq System was used to sequence the amplified TCR beta libraries as 87-base-pair reads. As for the original processing: A later analysis tallied around 87 million unique TCR beta chains across the roughly 610 repertoires, and approximately 12 million of those chains were shared by two or more donors. Raw reads were error-corrected and collapsed into unique sequences with a nearest-neighbor algorithm that merged closely related sequences to remove PCR and sequencing errors. Alignment of CDR3 sequences to IMGT reference sequences was used to assign V, D and J gene segments. For a sequence to be retained, a match of at least six nucleotides was required to both a V gene segment and a J gene segment. Rearrangements were classified as productive when the CDR3 lacked stop codons and remained in frame with V and J, and all other rearrangements were classified as non-productive. Following IMGT convention, CDR3 was defined as the stretch from the second conserved V-encoded cysteine to the conserved J-encoded phenylalanine. The earlier analysis of fewer than 700 of the donors excluded sequences that lacked an unambiguous match to a single V gene segment. In an earlier analysis of approximately 610 of the donors, V segments were called functional above 56.7% productive rearrangements and were called segregating when the between-donor standard deviation exceeded 5%. A statistical classification framework was built to diagnose cytomegalovirus status from the catalog of TCR beta chain sequences. A later analysis assigned V and J genes by comparing TCR nucleotide sequences with IMGT/GENE-DB human TR gene sequences. Using the TCRdist pipeline, a later analysis assigned CDR3 sequences along with most-parsimonious VDJ recombination scenarios. In a later analysis, each TCR beta chain was defined by its CDR3 amino acid sequence together with its V-gene family, and reads without a unique V-gene family were excluded. A later analysis removed several hundred highly shared, low-generation-probability nucleotide sequences to deal with suspected cross-contamination and a sequencing artifact. A later analysis calculated a clonal expansion index for each public chain from normalized within-repertoire ranks of inferred template counts. In a later analysis, generation probabilities were computed using a VDJ recombination model fitted to out-of-frame rearrangements, and the results were checked against IGoR. A later analysis scored TCR-TCR, TCR-HLA and TCR-CMV co-occurrence with hypergeometric tests, applying a repertoire-size bias correction to TCR pairs. To estimate false discovery rates, a later analysis permuted the HLA or CMV assignments 20 times. In a later analysis, co-occurring TCRs were grouped using DBSCAN, and TCRdist sequence similarity was added for clustering within HLA-allele-positive subsets. Repertoires with fewer than 30,000 or more than 120,000 public chains, plus five repertoires with anomalous nucleotide sharing, were excluded from co-occurrence clustering. TCRdb retrieved this table from immuneACCESS and kept in-frame rearrangements only. Not all clones are present; in checked studies, unresolved V genes account for under half, and no reason is known for the remainder. V and J calls and clone size are copied from that table; D and trimming were computed from the DNA. This sample holds around 110,000 clones; 70% were observed only once. The ten largest clones represent 8.7% of the sample.

This sample stems from a study of cytomegalovirus exposure and HLA in healthy donors (dated by TCRdb to 2017 to 2019). As for the study more broadly: According to an earlier analysis of several hundred of the donors, about 170 million T cells yielded 90 million to 130 million unique TCR beta sequences and 276 Gb of sequence data. An early release covering roughly 600 HLA-typed donors comprised 300 to 350 gigabases of sequencing data and approximately 85 million unique TCR sequences. Among the roughly 400 genotyped donors, around 79% belonged to the genetic ancestry cluster associated with self-reported Caucasian donors. The study was designed to test whether signatures of past pathogen exposure could be identified by cataloging public T cell receptors. The T cell repertoires of some 670 subjects were profiled by immunosequencing and related to cytomegalovirus serostatus. A separate validation cohort of roughly 130 different subjects was used in addition to the roughly 670-subject first cohort. To predict cytomegalovirus infection status, the study brought together high-throughput TCR immunosequencing, statistical association of individual TCRs with disease status, and machine learning. A later analysis re-examined previously published TCR beta repertoires from just over 650 donors and added high-resolution HLA genotyping to investigate patterns of TCR occurrence. In the later analysis, no new phenotypic data were used to find candidate immune exposures; instead, reliance was placed on TCR beta sequences and their occurrence across donors. An earlier analysis of approximately 500 of the donors applied high-throughput TCR beta sequencing to assess whether each TCR beta V gene segment acted as functional or pseudogenic. Donor age, sex, ethnicity and CMV serostatus were compiled alongside the repertoire data. In a later genetic analysis, genome-wide SNP genotypes for about 65% of the 666 donors were used, and that subset was treated as a discovery cohort. All discovery cohort repertoires had been generated using a single sequencing platform. HLA typing covered class I and class II loci at four-digit resolution. Typing coverage differed by locus: A, B, C, DRB1 and DQB1 were typed in roughly 620-630 donors, DQA1 in roughly 510, DPA1 in 600 to 610, and DPB1 in 450 to 490. Four or five DR-DQ haplotypes were treated as single units for association and clustering because of strong linkage in the cohort. On average, about 200,000 unique TCR beta nucleotide sequences were sequenced per donor among 398 genotyped donors of the cohort, with around 19% of those sequences being non-productive.

Overall results and qualifications from the work: Because counts were too low, roughly 18 rarely observed V segments, including chromosome 9 orphons, were left out of the earlier analysis of roughly 600 of the donors. A further reported finding was that TCR beta sequences accurately predicted the HLA-A and HLA-B alleles for most subjects in the first cohort. Only TCR beta chains were sequenced in this cohort, and the absence of alpha or paired-chain data limited detectable features. In a later analysis, TCR association rates were found to vary across HLA loci, with the most associated TCRs seen for DRB1 alleles and the fewest for HLA-C alleles. Linkage disequilibrium might explain the correlated functional status among segregating V segments, but an unknown experimental factor could not be excluded. The study listed 150 to 200 TCR beta chains as associated with cytomegalovirus. Cytomegalovirus status was reported to be diagnosed by the classifier with high specificity and sensitivity in both the original and validation cohorts. A later analysis associated 17,000 or so TCR beta sequences with specific HLA alleles at a false discovery rate of 0.05. A later genetic analysis reported fewer N-insertions in productive TCRs among donors in an Asian-associated ancestry cluster than the roughly 620-donor mean. In an earlier analysis of fewer than 750 of the donors, most TCR beta V segments were observed in productive rearrangements about 87% or about 30% of the time, broadly matching IMGT annotations. Because some donors lacked HLA typing at each locus, the association tests relied only on the typed subset. When HLA alleles, especially DR and DQ, strongly co-occurred, attributing TCR associations to individual alleles was difficult. In vitro tests confirmed that a few of the cytomegalovirus-associated TCR beta chains recognize cytomegalovirus antigens. While some public TCRs were present in many individuals, most TCR sequences turned up only very rarely across donors. According to the authors, the approach could potentially be generalized to other disease states and immunological phenotypes. Roughly uniform sequencing depth across donors was assumed in presence/absence analyses, although this assumption may not hold. CMV serostatus was the only immune exposure information available for the cohort. In a later analysis, most CMV-associated TCR beta chains were found to appear HLA-restricted, with HLA associations seemingly driven largely by CMV exposure. An association between a missense DCLRE1C variant and V-gene and J-gene trimming of TCR beta chains was found in a later genetic analysis and replicated in an independent cohort. Some IMGT-functional V segments, including TRBV6-2 and TRBV6-3, could not be distinguished by the 87-base-pair reads and were therefore excluded. According to a later analysis, parvovirus B19, influenza, CMV and Epstein-Barr virus appeared linked to several top co-occurrence clusters. In a later analysis, HLA-associated TCR beta chains were found to be more clonally expanded and to have lower generation probabilities than equally common non-associated chains. A cluster of highly shared sequence variants was judged likely to be a technical artifact of the sequencing pipeline.

The cohort consisted of 600 or so healthy bone marrow donors. At the time of sampling, every cohort member was nominally healthy, though immune exposures that went unrecorded were likely present. The donor was CMV seropositive and was included in the group of some 290 seropositive cohort members. Each donor provided a peripheral blood sample, and peripheral blood mononuclear cells were used for TCR beta sequencing. Genomic DNA was extracted from the blood cell samples with the Qiagen DNeasy Blood Extraction Kit. Material: PBMCs. The receptor's source is a man aged 25 to 40 in good health and CMV-seropositive. Rearrangement joined TRBV30 to TRBJ1-5; confidence is insufficient to name the D gene. The CDR3 region has the sequence CAWSELRGSQPQHF. The DNA is as follows: TGTGCCTGGAGTGAGCTTCGAGGAAGTCAGCCCCAGCATTTT.